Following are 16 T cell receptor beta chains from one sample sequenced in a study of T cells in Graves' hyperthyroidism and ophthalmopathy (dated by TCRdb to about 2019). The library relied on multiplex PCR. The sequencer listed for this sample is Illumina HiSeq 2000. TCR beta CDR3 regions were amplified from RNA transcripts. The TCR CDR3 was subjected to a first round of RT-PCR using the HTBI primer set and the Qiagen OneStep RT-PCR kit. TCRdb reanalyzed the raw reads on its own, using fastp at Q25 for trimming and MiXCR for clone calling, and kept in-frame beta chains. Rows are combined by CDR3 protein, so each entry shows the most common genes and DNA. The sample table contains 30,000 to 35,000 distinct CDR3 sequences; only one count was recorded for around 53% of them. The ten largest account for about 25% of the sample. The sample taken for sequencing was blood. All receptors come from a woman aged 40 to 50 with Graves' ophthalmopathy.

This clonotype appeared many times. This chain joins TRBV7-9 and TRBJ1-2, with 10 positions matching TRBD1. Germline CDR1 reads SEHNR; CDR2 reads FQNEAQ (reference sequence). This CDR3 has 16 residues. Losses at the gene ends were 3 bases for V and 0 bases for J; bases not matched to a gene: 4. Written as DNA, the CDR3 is TGTGCCAGCAGCTTCGCCGGGACAGGGGCTAACTATGGCTACACCTTC. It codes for CASSFAGTGANYGYTF.

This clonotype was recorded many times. The CDR3 sequence: CASRSPGQGANEQYF. CDR3 DNA: TGTGCCAGCAGATCGCCCGGACAGGGGGCCAACGAGCAGTACTTC. The rearrangement joins TRBV2 to TRBJ2-7; 11 bases fit TRBD1. Trimming took 6 bases from V and 5 from J; bases not matched to a gene: 9. Germline CDR1 reads SNHLY; CDR2 reads FYNNEI. The CDR3 runs 15 residues. The entire variable domain, with the rest obtained from reference TRBV2 and TRBJ2-7, is as follows: EPEVTQTPSHQVTQMGQEVILRCVPISNHLYFYWYRQILGQKVEFLVSFYNNEISEKSEIFDDQFSVERPDGSNFTLKIRSTKLEDSAMYFCASRSPGQGANEQYFGPGTRLTVT.

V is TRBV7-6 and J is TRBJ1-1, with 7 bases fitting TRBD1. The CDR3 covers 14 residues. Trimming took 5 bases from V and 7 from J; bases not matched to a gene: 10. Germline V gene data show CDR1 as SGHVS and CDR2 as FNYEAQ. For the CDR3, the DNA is TGTGCCAGCAGCAAGCCGGGACAGAACGATGAAGCTTTCTTT. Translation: CASSKPGQNDEAFF.

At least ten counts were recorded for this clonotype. CDR3 nucleotide sequence: TGCGCCAGCAGCCAAAACAGGGGGCGAACTGAAGCTTTCTTT. Protein: CASSQNRGRTEAFF. This chain connects TRBV4-3 to TRBJ1-1, with 9 bases identical to TRBD1. Per the germline V gene, CDR1 is LGHNA and CDR2 is YSLEER. This CDR3 is 14 amino acids long. The junction had 3 bases not matched to a gene; V was cut back by 2 bases and J by 5 bases.

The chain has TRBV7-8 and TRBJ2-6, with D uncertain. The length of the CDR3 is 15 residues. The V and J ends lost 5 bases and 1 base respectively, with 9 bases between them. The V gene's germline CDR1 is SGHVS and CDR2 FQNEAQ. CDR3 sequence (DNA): TGTGCCAGCAGCCGAATGGGGTCTGGGGCCAACGTCCTGACTTTC. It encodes CASSRMGSGANVLTF.

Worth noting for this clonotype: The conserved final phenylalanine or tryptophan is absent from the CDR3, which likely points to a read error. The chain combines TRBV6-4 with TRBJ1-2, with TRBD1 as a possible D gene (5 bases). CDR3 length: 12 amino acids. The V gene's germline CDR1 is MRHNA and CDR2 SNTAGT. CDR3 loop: CANSDDSYGYTL. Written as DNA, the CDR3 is TGTGCCAACAGTGACGACAGCTATGGCTACACCCTC.

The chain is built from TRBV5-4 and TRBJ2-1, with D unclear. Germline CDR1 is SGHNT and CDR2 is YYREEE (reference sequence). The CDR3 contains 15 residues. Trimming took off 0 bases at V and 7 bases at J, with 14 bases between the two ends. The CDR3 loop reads CASSLEDPVGNEQFF. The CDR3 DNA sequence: TGTGCCAGCAGCTTGGAGGACCCAGTTGGTAATGAGCAGTTCTTC.

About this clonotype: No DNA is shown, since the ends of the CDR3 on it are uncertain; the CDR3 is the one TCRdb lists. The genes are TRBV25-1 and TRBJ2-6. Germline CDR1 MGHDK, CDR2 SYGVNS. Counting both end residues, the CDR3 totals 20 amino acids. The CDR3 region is CASSFYICSASPSGANVLTF.

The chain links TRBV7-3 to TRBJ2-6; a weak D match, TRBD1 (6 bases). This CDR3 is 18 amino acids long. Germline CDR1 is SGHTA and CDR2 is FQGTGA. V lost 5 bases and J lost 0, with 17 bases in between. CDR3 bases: TGTGCCAGCAGCCTACAGGGCAATTACCCCTCTGGGGCCAACGTCCTGACTTTC. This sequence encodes CASSLQGNYPSGANVLTF.

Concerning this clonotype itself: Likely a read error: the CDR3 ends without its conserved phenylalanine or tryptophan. This CDR3 reads CASSPDSYSNQPQHC. The CDR3 DNA sequence: TGTGCCAGCAGCCCGGACAGCTATAGCAATCAGCCCCAGCATTGT. The rearrangement uses TRBV9 and TRBJ1-5, with TRBD1 as a possible D gene (6 bases). The germline V and J ends were trimmed by 4 bases and 0 bases, with 11 bases remaining between them. CDR1 and CDR2 (germline): SGDLS, YYNGEE. The CDR3 covers 15 residues.

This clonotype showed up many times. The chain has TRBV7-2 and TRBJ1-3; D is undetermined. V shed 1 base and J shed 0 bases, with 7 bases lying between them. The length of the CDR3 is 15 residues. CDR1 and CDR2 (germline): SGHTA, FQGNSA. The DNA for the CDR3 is TGTGCCAGCAGCTTAGTGGTGACCTCTGGAAACACCATATATTTT. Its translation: CASSLVVTSGNTIYF.

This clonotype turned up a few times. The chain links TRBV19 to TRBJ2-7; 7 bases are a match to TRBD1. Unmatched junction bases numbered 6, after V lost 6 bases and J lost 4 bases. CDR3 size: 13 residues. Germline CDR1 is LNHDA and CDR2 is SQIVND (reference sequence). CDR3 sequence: CASSFPDRYEQYF. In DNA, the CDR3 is TGTGCCAGTAGCTTTCCGGACAGGTACGAGCAGTACTTC.

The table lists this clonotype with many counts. The CDR3 sequence: CASSGATSGSSGELFF. In DNA, the CDR3 is TGCGCCAGCAGTGGAGCGACTAGCGGGAGCTCCGGGGAGCTGTTTTTT. V gene TRBV10-2 combines with J gene TRBJ2-2, with 12 bases identical to TRBD2. The CDR3 is made up of 16 amino acids. Germline CDR1 reads WSHSY; CDR2 reads SAAADI. Trimming at V came to 4 bases and at J to 6 bases, leaving 6 bases not matched to a gene.

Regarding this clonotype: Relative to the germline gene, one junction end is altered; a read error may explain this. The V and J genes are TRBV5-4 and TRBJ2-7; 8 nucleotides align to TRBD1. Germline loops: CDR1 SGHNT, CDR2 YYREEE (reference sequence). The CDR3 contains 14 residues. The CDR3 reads CASGFQDRVYEQYF. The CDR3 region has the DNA TGTGCCAGCGGCTTCCAGGACAGGGTATACGAGCAGTACTTC.

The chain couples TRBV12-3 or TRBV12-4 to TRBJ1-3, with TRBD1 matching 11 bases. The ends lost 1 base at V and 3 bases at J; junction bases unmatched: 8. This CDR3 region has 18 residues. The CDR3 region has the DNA TGTGCCAGCAGTTTAGGAATTGGACAGGGGGCCTTTGGAAACACCATATATTTT. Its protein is CASSLGIGQGAFGNTIYF.

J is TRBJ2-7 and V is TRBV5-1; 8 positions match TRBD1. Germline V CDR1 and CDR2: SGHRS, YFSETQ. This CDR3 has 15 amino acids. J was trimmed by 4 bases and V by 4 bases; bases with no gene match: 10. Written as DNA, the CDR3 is TGCGCCAGCAGCAACGGACAGGGAGCAGTGTACGAGCAGTACTTC. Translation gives CASSNGQGAVYEQYF.